What follows are 15 T cell receptor beta chains derived from one specimen sequenced in a study of T cells in Graves' hyperthyroidism and ophthalmopathy (dated by TCRdb to about 2019). Libraries were made using multiplex PCR. TCRdb records Illumina HiSeq 2000 as the sequencer. Amplification of TCR beta CDR3 regions was carried out from RNA transcripts. The TCR CDR3 was subjected to a first round of RT-PCR using the HTBI primer set and the Qiagen OneStep RT-PCR kit. The raw public data were reprocessed by TCRdb itself: fastp quality trimming at Q25, MiXCR clonotype calling, in-frame beta chains only. Each entry merges the rows of one CDR3 protein and shows their most common DNA and genes. The sample table lists about 760,000 distinct CDR3 sequences, roughly a third of them with a count of one. Roughly 30% of the sample is in the top ten clones. The sample taken for sequencing was blood. These receptor sequences come from a woman aged 35 to 49 with Graves' hyperthyroidism.

At least ten counts were recorded for this clonotype. The rearrangement joins TRBV20-1 to TRBJ1-2; 8 positions agree with TRBD1. J was trimmed by 10 bases and V by 1 base; bases with no gene match: 2. Germline CDR1 reads DFQATT; CDR2 reads SNEGSKA (reference sequence). This CDR3 is built from 11 residues. The CDR3 region has the DNA TGCAGTGCTAGAGGGACAGGGTTCTACACCTTC. This translates into CSARGTGFYTF.

This clonotype was observed a few times. The chain has TRBV6-5 and TRBJ1-2; no firm D call. The CDR3 has 14 amino acids. Germline lookup yields CDR1 MNHEY and CDR2 SVGAGI. The V gene lost 2 bases and the J gene lost 4 bases, with 11 bases spanning the gap. CDR3 sequence reads: CASSYVGRGYGYTF. In nucleotides, the CDR3 is TGTGCCAGCAGTTACGTTGGACGGGGCTATGGCTACACCTTC.

The V and J genes are TRBV9 and TRBJ2-1, with D possibly being TRBD2 (6 bases). CDR1 is SGDLS, CDR2 YYNGEE, per germline. Trimming pared 2 bases from V and 6 bases from J, leaving 12 bases between. This CDR3 has 14 amino acids. This chain's CDR3 is CASSVWGVPNEQFF. As DNA, the CDR3 is TGTGCCAGCAGCGTTTGGGGGGTGCCCAATGAGCAGTTCTTC.

This chain connects TRBV24-1 to TRBJ1-1; D is uncertain. V lost 3 bases and J 5 bases, leaving 12 bases between the germline ends. The CDR3 length is 14 residues. Germline loops: CDR1 KGHDR, CDR2 SFDVKD. The CDR3 region is CATSDSLGGTEAFF. CDR3 DNA sequence: TGTGCCACCAGTGATAGCCTAGGTGGGACTGAAGCTTTCTTT.

This clonotype appeared many times. The gene calls are TRBV29-1 and TRBJ1-1; no definite D call. CDR1 and CDR2 (germline): SQVTM, ANQGSEA. The CDR3 sequence is 12 residues long. The V gene lost 4 bases and the J gene lost 3 bases, with 9 bases spanning the gap. CDR3 sequence reads: CSVGAMDTEAFF. CDR3 DNA sequence: TGCAGCGTTGGGGCCATGGACACTGAAGCTTTCTTT.

V and J are TRBV12-3 or TRBV12-4 and TRBJ2-7, with D possibly TRBD1 on 6 matching bases. This CDR3 is built from 13 residues. Trimming shortened V by 4 bases and J by 5 bases, and 12 bases separated the two germline ends. CDR3 nucleotide sequence: TGTGCCAGCAGTTGGGGGACAATCCACGAGCAGTACTTC. This encodes CASSWGTIHEQYF.

As concerns this clonotype: Possible read error: a much larger clone is one base away. The chain links TRBV20-1 to TRBJ2-6, with a possible D match to TRBD1 (5 bases). Germline loops: CDR1 DFQATT, CDR2 SNEGSKA (reference sequence). The CDR3 length is 17 residues. DNA of the CDR3: TGCAGTGCTAGTAGTCTGGGTTCGTACTCTGGGGCCAACGTCCTGGCTTTC. It yields the protein CSASSLGSYSGANVLAF.

The chain couples TRBV5-1 to TRBJ1-1, with D unclear. Germline-derived CDR1 and CDR2 are SGHRS and YFSETQ. The V gene lost 2 bases and the J gene lost 3 bases, with 11 bases spanning the gap. This CDR3 has 14 residues. The CDR3 spells CASSFGSGDTEAFF. CDR3 nucleotides: TGCGCCAGCAGCTTCGGGAGTGGAGACACTGAAGCTTTCTTT.

A word on this clonotype: This may arise from a read error, as a much more abundant clone is one base away. A read error is likely, as this CDR3 ends without the conserved phenylalanine or tryptophan. V usage is TRBV2 and J usage is TRBJ1-1, with a weak D call TRBD1 (5 bases). There are 12 residues in the CDR3. Trimming stripped 8 bases from V and 8 bases from J, with 15 bases between. The germline CDR1 and CDR2 sequences are SNHLY and FYNNEI. In DNA form, the CDR3 reads TGTGCCAGCCTCAATCGACAGAAAGAAGCTTTCCTT. This encodes CASLNRQKEAFL.

This chain uses TRBV19 with TRBJ2-7; D is ambiguous. This CDR3 has 14 residues. Germline CDR1 is LNHDA and CDR2 is SQIVND (reference sequence). Trimming stripped 3 bases from V and 0 bases from J, with 9 bases between. This CDR3 reads CASSISLSSYEQYF. CDR3 DNA sequence: TGTGCCAGTAGTATTAGTTTAAGCTCCTACGAGCAGTACTTC.

This chain links TRBV25-1 with TRBJ1-5; the D is unclear. Trimming pared 6 bases from V and 5 bases from J, leaving 17 bases between. Germline V gives CDR1 MGHDK, CDR2 SYGVNS. CDR3 size: 15 residues. This CDR3 is CASSLEGLVYQPQHF. The CDR3 DNA reads TGTGCCAGCAGCTTGGAGGGTTTAGTGTATCAGCCCCAGCATTTT. The variable domain in full, with the rest retrieved from reference TRBV25-1 and TRBJ1-5, is EADIYQTPRYLVIGTGKKITLECSQTMGHDKMYWYQQDPGMELHLIHYSYGVNSTEKGDLSSESTVSRIRTEHFPLTLESARPSHTSQYLCASSLEGLVYQPQHFGDGTRLSIL.

This clonotype was seen a handful of times. This rearrangement joins TRBV20-1 to TRBJ2-2; D not certain. Looked up from germline, CDR1 is DFQATT and CDR2 is SNEGSKA (reference sequence). Trimming left V 3 bases short and J 5 bases short, with 22 bases between. The CDR3 covers 17 residues. The CDR3 sequence is CSARDSSYYWLTGELFF. CDR3 nucleotides: TGCAGTGCTAGGGATTCGTCGTACTATTGGTTGACCGGGGAGCTGTTTTTT.

The V gene is TRBV20-1, the J gene TRBJ2-5; 10 nucleotides align to TRBD2. The CDR3 loop spans 14 amino acids. CDR1 and CDR2 (germline): DFQATT, SNEGSKA (reference sequence). The J segment lost 9 bases and the V segment lost 6 bases, leaving 13 bases of the junction unmatched. In nucleotides, the CDR3 is TGCAGTGCCCAGCGGGGGGGCATGTATGAGGCCCAGTACTTC. Its translation: CSAQRGGMYEAQYF.

The chain is built from TRBV29-1 and TRBJ1-2; 7 bases map to TRBD1. The CDR3 totals 12 residues. Germline-derived CDR1 and CDR2 are SQVTM and ANQGSEA. The trim removed 4 bases at V and 4 bases at J, leaving 3 bases unmatched. The CDR3 region has the DNA TGCAGCGTTGGGGACAGCTCCTATGGCTACACCTTC. This sequence encodes CSVGDSSYGYTF.

This clonotype was seen only once. This chain links TRBV12-3 or TRBV12-4 with TRBJ2-2, with a tentative D call TRBD1 (5 bases). The CDR3 length is 16 residues. Trimming removed 5 bases from V and 5 bases from J, with 18 bases in between. CDR3 loop: CASSQQGVVRTGELFF. CDR3 nucleotides: TGTGCCAGCAGTCAGCAAGGGGTAGTGAGAACCGGGGAGCTGTTTTTT.